This TCR beta chain was found in a study of memory CD4+ T cells and cytomegalovirus serostatus. Study-wide results and limits: Suggested: most of the CMV-linked TCR signature lies in CD4+ memory cells.

Worth noting for this clone: Its antigen is unidentified.

This CDR3 spans 13 amino acids. CDR1 and CDR2 from the germline V gene are SNHLY and FYNNEI. The V gene lost 6 bases and the J gene lost 5 bases, with 13 bases spanning the gap. Method: immunoSEQ multiplex PCR; TCRdb's copy keeps in-frame clones and lacks some. The sample consists of around 45,000 clones, about 70% of them appearing once. Single viable CD3+CD4+CD8-CD45RO+ cells were sorted as the memory CD4+ T cells. Serum IgG to CMV pp150, pp28, p38 and p52 defined serostatus. The rearrangement joins TRBV2 to TRBJ1-2; D is possibly TRBD1 (5 bases). The source is an adult in good health and CMV-seropositive. Sequencing was performed on memory CD4+ T cells from blood. CDR3 nucleotides: TGTGCCAGCAGGGACATCAGAGGGTATGGCTACACCTTC. This codes for CASRDIRGYGYTF.